One and the same sample provided the 25 T cell receptor beta chains below, sequenced in a study of CD8+ T cells in alopecia areata. Roughly five patients had their CD4+ cells sorted into CD25+CD127- cells. Reverse transcription of extracted RNA yielded cDNA, which provided the sequencing template. Measured with immunoSEQ multiplex PCR; TCRdb has only the in-frame clones, and not every one. Among approximately 40,000 clones listed, 45% to 65% were seen once. What was sequenced was CD4+ Tregs sorted from blood. The receptors derive from a human donor with alopecia areata.

The chain couples TRBV28 to TRBJ2-7, with D perhaps matching TRBD2 (6 bases). This CDR3 is built from 14 residues. From germline, CDR1 is MDHEN and CDR2 SYDVKM. V was cut by 6 bases and J by 2 bases, with 14 bases left in between. CDR3 coding DNA: TGTGCCAGCAGAGAGAACGGGAGACCCTACGAGCAGTACTTC. This codes for CASRENGRPYEQYF.

J is TRBJ1-3 and V is TRBV5-1, with D hard to call. CDR3 length: 16 residues. The V and J ends lost 1 base and 0 bases respectively, with 11 bases between them. The germline CDR1 and CDR2 sequences are SGHRS and YFSETQ. The CDR3, as DNA: TGCGCCAGCAGCTTGTACCCTTCCAGCTCTGGAAACACCATATATTTT. Translating gives CASSLYPSSSGNTIYF.

J is TRBJ2-3 and V is TRBV30; D not resolved. Germline lookup yields CDR1 GTSNPN and CDR2 SVGIG (reference sequence). Between the trimmed V and J ends, which lost 4 bases and 6 bases, there was a span of 8 bases. CDR3 length: 11 residues. The CDR3 sequence: CAWTAFDTQYF. CDR3 DNA: TGTGCCTGGACAGCTTTTGATACGCAGTATTTT.

This rearrangement joins TRBV7-8 to TRBJ2-1; 7 bases map to TRBD2. CDR3 length: 13 residues. V trimming: 5 bases; J trimming: 7 bases; junction bases outside the gene matches: 5. Germline CDR1 reads SGHVS; CDR2 reads FQNEAQ. The CDR3, as DNA: TGTGCCAGCAGCCCTTGGACTAGGAATGAGCAGTTCTTC. It codes for CASSPWTRNEQFF.

In DNA form, the CDR3 reads TGTGCCAGCAGCCCAAGAGGTCGGGGCTACACAGATACGCAGTATTTT. This encodes CASSPRGRGYTDTQYF. The gene calls are TRBV14 and TRBJ2-3; D may be TRBD1 or TRBD2 (5 bases each). CDR1 is SGHDN, CDR2 FVKESK, per germline. Between the trimmed V and J ends, which lost 4 bases and 2 bases, there was a span of 16 bases. The CDR3 sequence is 16 residues long.

By sample fraction, this clone is medium-sized. The gene calls are TRBV18 and TRBJ2-7; D remains unclear. Germline values: CDR1 KGHSH, CDR2 LQKENI. CDR3 length equals 11 residues. Trimming took off 3 bases at V and 3 bases at J, with 3 bases between the two ends. CDR3 sequence reads: CASSPGYEQYF. In DNA form, the CDR3 reads TGTGCCAGCTCACCTGGCTACGAGCAGTACTTC.

In nucleotides, the CDR3 is TGTGCCAGCAGCACGACAGGGAGATCTGGAAACACCATATATTTT. It is translated as CASSTTGRSGNTIYF. The rearrangement joins TRBV7-2 to TRBJ1-3; TRBD1 aligns across 7 bases. Germline values: CDR1 SGHTA, CDR2 FQGNSA. The V gene end was trimmed by 5 bases and the J gene end by 1 base; junction bases not matched to a gene: 5. This CDR3 region has 15 residues.

This chain uses TRBV10-3 with TRBJ1-1; D uncertain. CDR1 and CDR2 (germline): ENHRY, SYGVKD. Trimming pared 4 bases from V and 6 bases from J, leaving 15 bases between. The CDR3 runs 14 residues. CDR3 nucleotides: TGTGCCATCAGTGGCTCCGAAGGCCGGGCTGAAGCTTTCTTT. Encoded protein: CAISGSEGRAEAFF.

This clone came up a few times. This chain links TRBV4-3 with TRBJ2-7, with 8 bases fitting TRBD2. The J segment lost 1 base and the V segment lost 2 bases, leaving 4 bases of the junction unmatched. The CDR3 covers 15 residues. Germline CDR1 and CDR2: LGHNA and YSLEER. Written as DNA, the CDR3 is TGCGCCAGCAGCCAATTCGCGGGAGGATCCTACGAGCAGTACTTC. Translating gives CASSQFAGGSYEQYF.

The chain recombines TRBV7-2 with TRBJ2-5, with D perhaps matching TRBD1 (6 bases). The ends were cut back, 6 bases at V and 4 bases at J, with 18 bases in the middle. Per the germline V gene, CDR1 is SGHTA and CDR2 is FQGNSA. This CDR3 has 15 residues. For the CDR3, the DNA is TGTGCCAGCAGTTATAACAGGGCGGCGGGAGAGACCCAGTACTTC. This sequence encodes CASSYNRAAGETQYF.

The chain combines TRBV5-1 with TRBJ2-5; D perhaps matches TRBD1 (5 bases). V lost 0 bases and J lost 5, with 11 bases in between. The CDR3 runs 14 residues. CDR1 SGHRS and CDR2 YFSETQ come from the germline V gene. CDR3 region: CASSLGSGMETQYF. Here the CDR3 DNA reads TGCGCCAGCAGCTTGGGGTCAGGGATGGAGACCCAGTACTTC.

The rearrangement uses TRBV7-2 and TRBJ2-1; TRBD2 matches 15 bases. This CDR3 has 16 residues. V was clipped by 5 bases and J by 7 bases; unmatched bases: 6. Germline V lookup: CDR1 SGHTA, CDR2 FQGNSA. CDR3 in amino acids: CASSPGLAGGRNEQFF. The CDR3, as DNA: TGTGCCAGCAGCCCCGGACTAGCGGGGGGGAGGAATGAGCAGTTCTTC.

This clone was counted only a few times. The chain employs TRBV18 and TRBJ2-1; D uncertain. Germline V gene data show CDR1 as KGHSH and CDR2 as LQKENI. The CDR3 covers 12 residues. V lost 3 bases and J lost 7, with 7 bases in between. Here the CDR3 reads CASSPQRNEQFF. The CDR3 DNA reads TGTGCCAGCTCACCCCAGAGGAATGAGCAGTTCTTC.

The chain couples TRBV29-1 to TRBJ1-3; D is undetermined. Germline lookup yields CDR1 SQVTM and CDR2 ANQGSEA. The CDR3 loop spans 12 amino acids. V lost 7 bases, J lost 4 bases, and 11 bases lay in between. Written as DNA, the CDR3 is TGCAGCGGTGGATCGATAGGAAACACCATATATTTT. Amino acid sequence: CSGGSIGNTIYF.

V is TRBV5-4 and J is TRBJ1-1; no reliable D call. The V and J ends lost 3 bases and 1 base respectively, with 7 bases between them. Germline CDR1 and CDR2: SGHNT and YYREEE (reference sequence). The length of the CDR3 is 13 residues. CDR3 sequence: CASSSTRNTEAFF. In DNA, the CDR3 is TGTGCCAGCAGCTCTACTAGGAACACTGAAGCTTTCTTT.

This rearrangement joins TRBV4-1 to TRBJ2-5; maybe TRBD1 (6 bases). The J call is in doubt because the DNA end fits TRBJ2-7 better. Per germline, CDR1 MGHRA and CDR2 YSYEKL. This CDR3 is built from 16 residues. The CDR3 sequence is CASSQGLRWDTYEQYF. In DNA, the CDR3 is TGCGCCAGCAGCCAAGGGTTACGTTGGGACACCTACGAGCAGTACTTC.

The V gene is TRBV4-3, the J gene TRBJ1-6; D ambiguous. CDR3 length equals 16 residues. Germline CDR1 LGHNA, CDR2 YSLEER. Trimming shortened V by 0 bases and J by 0 bases, and 6 bases separated the two germline ends. CDR3 sequence (DNA): TGCGCCAGCAGCCAAGAGGTTGACTCCTATAATTCACCCCTCCACTTT. This gives the protein CASSQEVDSYNSPLHF.

The V and J genes are TRBV18 and TRBJ2-1; D uncertain. Germline loops: CDR1 KGHSH, CDR2 LQKENI. V was trimmed by 4 bases and J by 0 bases, leaving 13 bases between them. The CDR3 has 16 amino acids. The CDR3 loop reads CASSLLVESSYNEQFF. For the CDR3, the DNA is TGTGCCAGCTCACTGTTAGTGGAGAGCTCCTACAATGAGCAGTTCTTC. The full variable domain, rest sourced from reference TRBV18 and TRBJ2-1, is NAGVMQNPRHLVRRRGQEARLRCSPMKGHSHVYWYRQLPEEGLKFMVYLQKENIIDESGMPKERFSAEFPKEGPSILRIQQVVRGDSAAYFCASSLLVESSYNEQFFGPGTRLTVL.

As for this clone: This sample also contains other DNA sequences that code for the same CDR3. The chain carries TRBV7-9 and TRBJ2-3; D unclear. Germline CDR1 and CDR2: SEHNR and FQNEAQ (reference sequence). Trimming left V 2 bases short and J 4 bases short, with 4 bases between. The CDR3 is 12 amino acids. The CDR3 reads CASSLFADTQYF. In nucleotides, the CDR3 is TGTGCCAGCAGCTTATTTGCAGATACGCAGTATTTT.

The rearrangement joins TRBV7-9 to TRBJ1-1, with D maybe TRBD1 (6 bases). V was clipped by 5 bases and J by 6 bases, with 13 bases between them. The CDR3 length is 13 residues. Germline V gene lookup returns CDR1 SEHNR and CDR2 FQNEAQ (reference sequence). The CDR3 protein is CASSQTGYAEAFF. CDR3 DNA sequence: TGTGCCAGCAGCCAAACAGGGTACGCTGAAGCTTTCTTT.

This clone occurred once. This sequence joins TRBV7-9 and TRBJ2-1, with unresolved D. The germline gives CDR1 SEHNR, CDR2 FQNEAQ (reference sequence). The CDR3 is 12 amino acids. Trimming removed 4 bases from V and 8 bases from J, with 9 bases in between. The CDR3 DNA sequence: TGTGCCAGCAGCTCCCATCGGGATGAGCAGTTCTTC. It is translated as CASSSHRDEQFF.

This chain connects TRBV5-6 to TRBJ1-2; D remains unclear. The V gene lost 6 bases and the J gene lost 7 bases, with 13 bases spanning the gap. The CDR3 contains 12 residues. Germline-derived CDR1 and CDR2 are SGHDT and YYEEEE. The CDR3 sequence is CASTLHGGGYTF. The CDR3 DNA sequence: TGTGCCAGCACTCTGCATGGTGGTGGCTACACCTTC.

In its sample, this clone was seen a few times. The V and J genes are TRBV6-6 and TRBJ2-6; D call uncertain. There are 15 residues in the CDR3. Germline V gene sequence: CDR1 MNHNY, CDR2 SVGAGI (reference sequence). V was trimmed by 4 bases and J by 2 bases, leaving 9 bases between them. The CDR3 DNA sequence: TGTGCCAGCAGTTGGCAAGGTACTGGGGCCAACGTCCTGACTTTC. Encoded protein: CASSWQGTGANVLTF.

This chain joins TRBV10-1 and TRBJ1-2, with a possible D match to TRBD1 (5 bases). Per the germline V gene, CDR1 is WNHNN and CDR2 is SYGVQD (reference sequence). Between the trimmed V and J ends, which lost 5 bases and 8 bases, there was a span of 15 bases. The CDR3 spans 13 residues. The CDR3 is CASSFSQGGGYTF. The DNA for the CDR3 is TGCGCCAGCAGTTTCTCTCAGGGAGGCGGCTACACCTTC.

This clone was observed a handful of times. This rearrangement joins TRBV19 to TRBJ2-5, with 7 bases aligning to TRBD1. CDR1 LNHDA and CDR2 SQIVND come from the germline V gene (reference sequence). V lost 3 bases, J lost 4 bases, and 5 bases stayed unmatched. The CDR3 is 14 residues long. The CDR3 DNA follows: TGTGCCAGTAGTATGACGACAGGGAGAGAGACCCAGTACTTC. Its translation: CASSMTTGRETQYF.